The entry below describes one TCR beta chain. What it binds is unknown. This sample is part of a study of shared clonotypes between healthy human individuals. Findings and limits, study-wide: Relative to their counterparts shared across all four donors, non-shared clonotypes exhibited diminished generation probabilities.

Germline CDR1 and CDR2: LNHNV and YYDKDF (reference sequence). The CDR3 sequence is 12 residues long. V was pared by 1 base and J by 2 bases, with 2 bases between. Only in-frame clones appear in the TCRdb table, and some are missing; sequencing was by immunoSEQ multiplex PCR. Here the sample spans roughly 1,600,000 clones, around 98.5% being singletons. The sequenced material came from naive CD4+ T cells sorted from blood. This sample's subset: CD45RA+ positively selected. The origin of this receptor is a man in his thirties or forties in good health. The chain couples TRBV15 to TRBJ1-2; D is ambiguous. In DNA, the CDR3 is TGTGCCACCAGCAGAGTGAACTATGGCTACACCTTC. Residues: CATSRVNYGYTF.